This note documents a single T cell receptor beta chain sequence. Its target is not known. The CDR3 covers 17 residues. With 0 bases clipped from V and 4 bases from J, the junction kept 8 bases outside the gene matches. Germline assignment: CDR1 LGHNA and CDR2 YSLEER. TCRdb called the 5' RACE reads again in MiXCR, with one record for every CDR3 protein. The data show hundreds of thousands of distinct CDR3 sequences, roughly 20% seen once. This record comes from a study of T-cell memory formation after mild COVID-19. Study outcomes and limitations: Those CD4+ clones that contracted were mainly in CM and EM (CD8+ ones in EMRA).

Sequencing was done on a sample of PBMCs or a T cell subset sorted from them (not recorded which). This rearrangement joins TRBV4-3 to TRBJ2-5; the match to TRBD2 covers 10 bases. This receptor was taken from an adult woman who had mild COVID-19 (a few samples of this study predate the infection). Cell type and time point are not known. CDR3 DNA sequence: TGCGCCAGCAGCCAAGATTATTTAGCGGGAGGAGGAGAGACCCAGTACTTC. It encodes CASSQDYLAGGGETQYF.